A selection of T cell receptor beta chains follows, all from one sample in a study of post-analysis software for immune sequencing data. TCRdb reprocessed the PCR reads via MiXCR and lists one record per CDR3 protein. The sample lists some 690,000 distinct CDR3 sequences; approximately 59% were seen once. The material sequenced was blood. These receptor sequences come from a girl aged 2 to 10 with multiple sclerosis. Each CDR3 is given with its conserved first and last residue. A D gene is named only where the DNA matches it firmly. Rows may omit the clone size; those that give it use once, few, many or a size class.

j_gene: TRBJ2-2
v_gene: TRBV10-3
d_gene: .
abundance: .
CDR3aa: CAIGETGELFF
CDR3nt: TGTGCCATCGGGGAGACCGGGGAGCTGTTTTTT

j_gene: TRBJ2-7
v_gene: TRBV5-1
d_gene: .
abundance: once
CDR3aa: CASSHGTSVYEQYF
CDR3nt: TGCGCCAGCAGCCACGGGACATCCGTCTACGAGCAGTACTTC

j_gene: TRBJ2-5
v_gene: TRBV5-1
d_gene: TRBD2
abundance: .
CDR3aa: CASSLVGGGGQETQYF
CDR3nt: TGCGCCAGCAGCTTGGTCGGCGGGGGAGGCCAAGAGACCCAGTACTTC

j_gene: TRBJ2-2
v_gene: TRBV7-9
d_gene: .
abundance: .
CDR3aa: CASSLMAGELFF
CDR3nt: TGTGCCAGCAGCTTAATGGCCGGGGAGCTGTTTTTT

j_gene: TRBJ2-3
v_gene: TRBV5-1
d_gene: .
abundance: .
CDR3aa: CASSLSASKGTDTQYF
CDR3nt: TGCGCCAGCAGCTTGTCCGCCTCCAAGGGGACAGATACGCAGTATTTT

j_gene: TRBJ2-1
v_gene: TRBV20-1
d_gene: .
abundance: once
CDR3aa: CSARDPRGDDNEQFF
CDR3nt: TGCAGTGCTAGGGACCCGCGTGGAGACGACAATGAGCAGTTCTTC

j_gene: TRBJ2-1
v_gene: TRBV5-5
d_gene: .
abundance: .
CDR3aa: CASSLAARGIGNEQFF
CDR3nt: TGTGCCAGCAGCTTGGCCGCGAGGGGGATCGGAAATGAGCAGTTCTTC

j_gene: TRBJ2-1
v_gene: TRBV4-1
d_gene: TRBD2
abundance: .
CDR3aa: CASSGRELHINEQFF
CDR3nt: TGCGCCAGCAGCGGGCGGGAGTTGCATATCAATGAGCAGTTCTTC

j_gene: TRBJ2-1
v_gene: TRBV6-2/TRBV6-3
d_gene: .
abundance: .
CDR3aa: CASALRGFSYNEQFF
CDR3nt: TGTGCCTCCGCGCTGCGGGGTTTCTCCTACAATGAGCAGTTCTTC

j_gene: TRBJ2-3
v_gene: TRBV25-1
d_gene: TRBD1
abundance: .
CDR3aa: CASSRDRHTDTQYF
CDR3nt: TGTGCCAGCAGCCGGGACAGGCACACAGATACGCAGTATTTT

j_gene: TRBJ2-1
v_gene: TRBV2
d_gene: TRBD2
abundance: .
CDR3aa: CASHGLADLSYNEQFF
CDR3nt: TGTGCCAGCCATGGACTAGCGGACCTCTCCTACAATGAGCAGTTCTTC

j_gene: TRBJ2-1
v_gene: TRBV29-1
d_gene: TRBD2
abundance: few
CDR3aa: CSVRAGLAGGNEQFF
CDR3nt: TGCAGCGTGCGTGCAGGACTAGCGGGGGGAAATGAGCAGTTCTTC

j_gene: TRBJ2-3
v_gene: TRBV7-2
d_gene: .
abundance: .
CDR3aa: CASSANTDTQYF
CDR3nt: TGTGCCAGCAGCGCTAACACAGATACGCAGTATTTT

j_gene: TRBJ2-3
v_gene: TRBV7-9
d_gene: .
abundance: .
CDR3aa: CASSFSWQGSADTQYF
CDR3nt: TGTGCCAGCAGCTTTAGTTGGCAGGGTTCGGCGGATACGCAGTATTTT

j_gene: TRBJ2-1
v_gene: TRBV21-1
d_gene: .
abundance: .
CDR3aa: CASSAPGTTYNEQFF
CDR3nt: TGTGCCAGCAGCGCCCCGGGGACCACCTACAATGAGCAGTTCTTC

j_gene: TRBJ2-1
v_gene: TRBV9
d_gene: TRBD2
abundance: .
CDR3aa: CASSVGTSAPYNEQFF
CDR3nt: TGTGCCAGCAGCGTAGGGACTAGCGCTCCCTACAATGAGCAGTTCTTC

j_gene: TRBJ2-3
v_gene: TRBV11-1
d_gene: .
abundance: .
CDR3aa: CASSLYGTHTQYF
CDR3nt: TGTGCCAGCAGCTTATACGGGACCCATACGCAGTATTTT

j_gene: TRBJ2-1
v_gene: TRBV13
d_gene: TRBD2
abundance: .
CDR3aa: CASSSRLAGSHEQFF
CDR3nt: TGTGCCAGCAGCTCCCGACTAGCGGGATCACATGAGCAGTTCTTC

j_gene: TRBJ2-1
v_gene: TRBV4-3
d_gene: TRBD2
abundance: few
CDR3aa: CASSPDSGGIYNEQFF
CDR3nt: TGCGCCAGCAGTCCTGACAGCGGGGGAATCTACAATGAGCAGTTCTTC

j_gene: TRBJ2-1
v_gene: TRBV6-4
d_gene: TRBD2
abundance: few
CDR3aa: CASSPLTSGDYNEQFF
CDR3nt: TGTGCCAGCAGTCCCCTCACTAGCGGGGACTACAATGAGCAGTTCTTC

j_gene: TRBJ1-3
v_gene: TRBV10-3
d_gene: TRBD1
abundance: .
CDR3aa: CAIRDSYSGNTIYF
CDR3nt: TGTGCCATAAGGGACAGTTACTCTGGAAACACCATATATTTT

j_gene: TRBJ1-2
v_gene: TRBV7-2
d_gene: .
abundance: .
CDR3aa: CASSLNSGLGYTF
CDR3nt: TGTGCCAGCAGCTTAAATTCGGGGTTGGGCTACACCTTC

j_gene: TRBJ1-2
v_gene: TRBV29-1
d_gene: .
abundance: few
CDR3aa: CSVGDSAGGYTF
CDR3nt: TGCAGCGTTGGGGATTCGGCGGGTGGCTACACCTTC

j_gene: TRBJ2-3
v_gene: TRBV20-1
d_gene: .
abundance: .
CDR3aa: CSASLAEGPDTQYF
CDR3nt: TGCAGTGCTAGTTTGGCGGAGGGCCCAGATACGCAGTATTTT

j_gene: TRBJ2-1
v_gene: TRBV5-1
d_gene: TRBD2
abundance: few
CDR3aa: CASSRSGRDNEQFF
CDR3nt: TGCGCCAGCAGCAGGAGCGGGAGGGACAATGAGCAGTTCTTC

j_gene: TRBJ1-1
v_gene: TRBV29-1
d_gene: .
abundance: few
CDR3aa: CSVPGQRNTEAFF
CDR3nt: TGCAGCGTACCCGGACAGAGGAACACTGAAGCTTTCTTT

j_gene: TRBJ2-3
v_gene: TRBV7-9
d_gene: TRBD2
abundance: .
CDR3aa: CASRIAGGPTDTQYF
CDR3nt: TGTGCCAGCAGGATAGCGGGGGGCCCAACAGATACGCAGTATTTT

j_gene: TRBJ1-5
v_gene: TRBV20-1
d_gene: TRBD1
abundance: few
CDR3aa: CSARGTGDQPQHF
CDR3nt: TGCAGTGCTAGAGGGACAGGGGATCAGCCCCAGCATTTT